This T cell receptor beta chain comes out of a study of identical twins. This clonotype appeared a few times. The antigen is undetermined. TCRdb reprocessed the 5' RACE reads with MiXCR, giving one entry per CDR3 protein. The sample includes about 240,000 distinct CDR3 sequences, 6% to 8.5% of them seen just once. Germline V CDR1 and CDR2: SGDLS, YYNGEE. The junction had 12 bases not matched to a gene; V was cut back by 0 bases and J by 2 bases. The CDR3 is 19 amino acids. Points from the study as a whole: The abundant beta clonotypes from cord blood had fewer insertions, and memory repertoires had none of this. In beta out-of-frame sequences, the excess sharing between twins was weaker.

The same specimen was also included in a second study, on yellow fever vaccine responses in identical twins.

The rearrangement links TRBV9 to TRBJ2-3; 10 bases fit TRBD2. This clonotype originated in a woman aged 18 to 35 in good health. Sequences were obtained from CD8+ T cells sorted from blood. CDR3 in DNA: TGTGCCAGCAGCGTAGAGTTTCTAGCGGGAGAAGGGGCCACAGATACGCAGTATTTT. Translating it yields CASSVEFLAGEGATDTQYF.